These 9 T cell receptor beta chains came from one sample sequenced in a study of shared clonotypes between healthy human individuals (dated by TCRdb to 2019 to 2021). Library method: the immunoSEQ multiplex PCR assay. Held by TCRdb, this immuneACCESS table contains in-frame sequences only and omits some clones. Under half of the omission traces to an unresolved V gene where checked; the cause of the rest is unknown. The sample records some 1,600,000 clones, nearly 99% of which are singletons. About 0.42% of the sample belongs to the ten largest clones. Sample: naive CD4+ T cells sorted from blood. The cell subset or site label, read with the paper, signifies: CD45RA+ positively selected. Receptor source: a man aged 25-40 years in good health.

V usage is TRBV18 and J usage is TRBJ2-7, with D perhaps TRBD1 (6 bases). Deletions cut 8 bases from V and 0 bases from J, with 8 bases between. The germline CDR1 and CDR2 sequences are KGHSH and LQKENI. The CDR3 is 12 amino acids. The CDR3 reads CASGDNSYEQYF. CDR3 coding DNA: TGTGCCAGCGGGGACAACTCCTACGAGCAGTACTTC.

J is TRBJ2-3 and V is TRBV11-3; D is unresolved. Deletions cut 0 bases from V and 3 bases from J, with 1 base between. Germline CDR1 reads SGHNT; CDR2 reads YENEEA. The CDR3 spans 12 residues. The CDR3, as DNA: TGTGCCAGCAGCTTAGATACAGATACGCAGTATTTT. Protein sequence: CASSLDTDTQYF.

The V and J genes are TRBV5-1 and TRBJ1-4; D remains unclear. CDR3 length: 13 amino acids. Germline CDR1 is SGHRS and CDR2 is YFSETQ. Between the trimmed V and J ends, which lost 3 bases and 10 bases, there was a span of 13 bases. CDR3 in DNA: TGCGCCAGCAGCTGGACTTCCGGAGGAAAACTGTTTTTT. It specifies CASSWTSGGKLFF.

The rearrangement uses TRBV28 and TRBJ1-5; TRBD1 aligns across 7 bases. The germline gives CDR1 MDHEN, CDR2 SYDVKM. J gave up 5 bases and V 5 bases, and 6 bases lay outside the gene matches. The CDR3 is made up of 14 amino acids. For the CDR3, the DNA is TGTGCCAGCAGTCCCGGGACAGCCTATCAGCCCCAGCATTTT. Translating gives CASSPGTAYQPQHF.

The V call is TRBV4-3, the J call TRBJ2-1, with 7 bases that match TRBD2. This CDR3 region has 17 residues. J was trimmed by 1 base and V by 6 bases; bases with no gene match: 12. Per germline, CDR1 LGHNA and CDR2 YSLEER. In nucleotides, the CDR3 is TGCGCCAGCAGTATTACGCCACCGGGAGGATCCTACAATGAGCAGTTCTTC. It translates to CASSITPPGGSYNEQFF.

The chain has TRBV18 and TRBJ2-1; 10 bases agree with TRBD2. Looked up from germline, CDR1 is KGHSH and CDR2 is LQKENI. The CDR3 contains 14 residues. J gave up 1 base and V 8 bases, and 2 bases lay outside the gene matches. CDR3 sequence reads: CASGLAASYNEQFF. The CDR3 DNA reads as TGTGCCAGCGGACTAGCGGCATCCTACAATGAGCAGTTCTTC.

The CDR3 spells CASSVVGYQSEQFF. The CDR3 nucleotides are TGTGCCAGCAGCGTAGTAGGGTATCAGAGTGAGCAGTTCTTC. The rearrangement links TRBV9 to TRBJ2-1; no clear D gene. The V end was cut by 0 bases, the J end by 9 bases, with 13 bases between. Germline values: CDR1 SGDLS, CDR2 YYNGEE. The CDR3 totals 14 residues.

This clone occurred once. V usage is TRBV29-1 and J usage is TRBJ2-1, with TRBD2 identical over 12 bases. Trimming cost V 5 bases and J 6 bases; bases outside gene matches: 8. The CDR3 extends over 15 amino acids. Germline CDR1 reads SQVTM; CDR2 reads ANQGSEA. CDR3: CSVYPSGRASNEQFF. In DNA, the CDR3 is TGCAGCGTTTATCCTAGCGGGAGGGCCTCCAATGAGCAGTTCTTC.

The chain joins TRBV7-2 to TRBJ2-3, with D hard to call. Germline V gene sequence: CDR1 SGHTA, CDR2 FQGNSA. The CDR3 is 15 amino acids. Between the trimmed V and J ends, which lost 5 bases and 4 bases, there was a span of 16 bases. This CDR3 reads CASSPTVRSADTQYF. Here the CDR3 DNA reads TGTGCCAGCAGCCCTACAGTGCGAAGCGCAGATACGCAGTATTTT.